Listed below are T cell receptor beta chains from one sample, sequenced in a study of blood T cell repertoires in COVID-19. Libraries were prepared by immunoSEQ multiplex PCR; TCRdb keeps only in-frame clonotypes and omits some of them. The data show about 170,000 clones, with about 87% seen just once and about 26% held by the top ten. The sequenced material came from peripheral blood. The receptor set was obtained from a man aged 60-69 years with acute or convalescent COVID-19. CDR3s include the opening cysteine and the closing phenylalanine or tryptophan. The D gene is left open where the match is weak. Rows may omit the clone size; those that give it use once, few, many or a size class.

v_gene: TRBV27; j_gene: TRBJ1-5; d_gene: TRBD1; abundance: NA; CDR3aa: CAILQGKSNQPQHF; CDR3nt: TGTGCCATCTTACAGGGGAAAAGCAATCAGCCCCAGCATTTT
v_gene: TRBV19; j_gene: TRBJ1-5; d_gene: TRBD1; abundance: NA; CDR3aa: CASSTRRGQGNQPQHF; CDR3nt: TGTGCCAGTAGTACGAGACGGGGACAGGGCAATCAGCCCCAGCATTTT
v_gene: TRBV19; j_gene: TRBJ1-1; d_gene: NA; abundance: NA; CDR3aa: CASSFDRSGTEAFF; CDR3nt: TGTGCCAGTAGTTTCGACAGGTCCGGCACTGAAGCTTTCTTT
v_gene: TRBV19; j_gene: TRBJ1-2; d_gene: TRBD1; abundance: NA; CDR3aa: CASSPGTGSGTNYGYTF; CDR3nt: TGTGCCAGTAGCCCGGGGACAGGGTCCGGAACTAACTATGGCTACACCTTC
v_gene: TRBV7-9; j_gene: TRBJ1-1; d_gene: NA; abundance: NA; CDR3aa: CASSLAWGGDTEAFF; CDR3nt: TGTGCCAGCAGCTTAGCGTGGGGCGGGGACACTGAAGCTTTCTTT
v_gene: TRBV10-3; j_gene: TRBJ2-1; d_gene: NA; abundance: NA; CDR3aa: CAISLGGDEQFF; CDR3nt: TGTGCCATCAGTTTAGGCGGAGATGAGCAGTTCTTC
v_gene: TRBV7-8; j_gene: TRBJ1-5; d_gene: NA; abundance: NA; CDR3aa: CASSLGRVNQPQHF; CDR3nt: TGTGCCAGCAGCTTAGGTCGGGTCAATCAGCCCCAGCATTTT
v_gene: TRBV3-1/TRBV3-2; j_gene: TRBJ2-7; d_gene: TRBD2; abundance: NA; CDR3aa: CASSPRTSGRDEQYF; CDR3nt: TGTGCCAGCAGCCCTAGGACTAGCGGTCGCGACGAGCAGTACTTC
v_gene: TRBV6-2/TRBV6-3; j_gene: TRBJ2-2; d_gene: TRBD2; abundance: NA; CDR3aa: CASSRTSGRAYTGELFF; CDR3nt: TGTGCCAGCAGCCGGACTAGCGGGAGGGCCTACACCGGGGAGCTGTTTTTT
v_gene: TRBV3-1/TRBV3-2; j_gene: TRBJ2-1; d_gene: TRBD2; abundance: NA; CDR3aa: CASSQELGSGRAQFF; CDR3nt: TGTGCCAGCAGCCAAGAGTTAGGTAGCGGGAGGGCGCAGTTCTTC
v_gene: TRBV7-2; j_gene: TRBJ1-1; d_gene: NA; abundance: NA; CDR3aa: CASSDNKRGYREAFF; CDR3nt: TGTGCCAGCAGCGATAACAAGCGGGGGTATAGGGAAGCTTTCTTT
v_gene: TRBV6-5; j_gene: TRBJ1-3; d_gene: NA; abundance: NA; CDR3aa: CASSYRDNSGNTIYF; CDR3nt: TGTGCCAGCAGTTACCGGGACAACTCTGGAAACACCATATATTTT
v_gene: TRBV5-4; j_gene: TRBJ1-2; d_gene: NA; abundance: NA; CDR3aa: CASSLQGSHGYTF; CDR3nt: TGTGCCAGCAGCTTGCAGGGGTCCCATGGCTACACCTTC
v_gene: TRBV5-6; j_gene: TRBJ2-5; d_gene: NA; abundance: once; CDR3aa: CASSSYETQYF; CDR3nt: TGTGCCAGCAGCTCCTACGAGACCCAGTACTTC
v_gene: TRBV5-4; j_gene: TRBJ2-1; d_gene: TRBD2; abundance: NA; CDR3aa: CASSLRRNGGYEQFF; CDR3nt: TGTGCCAGCAGCTTGAGGCGAAACGGGGGGTATGAGCAGTTCTTC
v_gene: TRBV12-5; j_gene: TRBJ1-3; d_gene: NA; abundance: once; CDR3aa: CASGLFHGDAGNTIYF; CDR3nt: TGTGCTAGTGGTTTGTTTCACGGGGATGCCGGAAACACCATATATTTT
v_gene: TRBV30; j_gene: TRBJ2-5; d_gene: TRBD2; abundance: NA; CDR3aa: CAWTPNGGFQETQYF; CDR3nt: TGTGCCTGGACCCCTAACGGGGGGTTCCAAGAGACCCAGTACTTC
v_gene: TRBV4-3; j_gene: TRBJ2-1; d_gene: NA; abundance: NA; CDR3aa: CASSQALGQQFF; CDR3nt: TGCGCCAGCAGCCAAGCACTAGGACAGCAGTTCTTC
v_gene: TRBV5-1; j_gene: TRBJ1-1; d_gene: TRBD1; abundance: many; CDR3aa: CASSLGDRGPRTEAFF; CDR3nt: TGCGCCAGCAGCTTGGGCGACAGGGGGCCGAGGACTGAAGCTTTCTTT
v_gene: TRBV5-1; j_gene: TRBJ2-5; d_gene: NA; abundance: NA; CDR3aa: CASSLGQTLQETQYF; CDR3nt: TGCGCCAGCAGCTTGGGACAGACTTTACAAGAGACCCAGTACTTC
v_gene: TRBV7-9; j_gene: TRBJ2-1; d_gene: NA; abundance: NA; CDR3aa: CASSAGLYNEQFF; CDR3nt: TGTGCCAGCAGCGCGGGACTGTACAATGAGCAGTTCTTC
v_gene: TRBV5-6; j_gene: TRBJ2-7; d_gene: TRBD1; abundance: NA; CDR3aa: CASSLARGQGSYEQYF; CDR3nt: TGTGCCAGCAGCTTGGCGAGGGGACAGGGTTCCTACGAGCAGTACTTC
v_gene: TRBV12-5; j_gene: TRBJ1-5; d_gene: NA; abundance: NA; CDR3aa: CASGIGGSQPQHF; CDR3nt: TGTGCTAGTGGTATTGGGGGGAGCCAGCCCCAGCATTTT
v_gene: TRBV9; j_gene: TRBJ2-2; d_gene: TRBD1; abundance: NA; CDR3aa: CASRGTGARSGELFF; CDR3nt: TGTGCCAGCAGGGGGACAGGGGCCCGGTCCGGGGAGCTGTTTTTT
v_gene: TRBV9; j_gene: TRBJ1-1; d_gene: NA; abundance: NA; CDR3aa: CASSAVQVFTEAFF; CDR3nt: TGTGCCAGCAGCGCTGTACAGGTTTTCACTGAAGCTTTCTTT
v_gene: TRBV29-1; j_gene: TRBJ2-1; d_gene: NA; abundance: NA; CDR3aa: CSADVQGTYNEQFF; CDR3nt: TGCAGCGCAGACGTACAGGGTACCTACAATGAGCAGTTCTTC
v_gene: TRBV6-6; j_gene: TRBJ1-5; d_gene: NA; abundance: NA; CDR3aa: CASSRTGSQPQHF; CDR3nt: TGTGCCAGCAGTCGAACAGGGAGTCAGCCCCAGCATTTT
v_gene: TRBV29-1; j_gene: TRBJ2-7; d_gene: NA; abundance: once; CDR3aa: CSVVGVWGSYEQYF; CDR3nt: TGCAGCGTTGTCGGGGTTTGGGGCTCCTACGAGCAGTACTTC
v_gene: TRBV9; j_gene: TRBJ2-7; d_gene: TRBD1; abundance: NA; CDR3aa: CASSPTPGTDREQYF; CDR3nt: TGTGCCAGCAGCCCGACGCCCGGGACAGACAGGGAGCAGTACTTC
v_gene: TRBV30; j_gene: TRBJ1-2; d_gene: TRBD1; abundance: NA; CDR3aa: CAWSGTGYYGYTF; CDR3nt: TGTGCCTGGAGTGGGACAGGCTACTATGGCTACACCTTC
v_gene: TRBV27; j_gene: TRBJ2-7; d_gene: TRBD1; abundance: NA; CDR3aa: CASSHRDRTGEQYF; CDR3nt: TGTGCCAGCAGTCACCGGGACAGGACAGGCGAGCAGTACTTC
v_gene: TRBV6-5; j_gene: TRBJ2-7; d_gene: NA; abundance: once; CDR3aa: CATSIGDEQYF; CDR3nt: TGTGCCACCTCTATAGGGGACGAGCAGTACTTC